This TCR beta chain emerged from a study of shared clonotypes between healthy human individuals. Study details: Aged between 18 and 49, the donors were two women and three men.

CDR3 length: 15 amino acids. The germline gives CDR1 KGHSH, CDR2 LQKENI. Between the trimmed V and J ends, which lost 1 base and 1 base, there was a span of 10 bases. TCRdb's table, derived via immunoSEQ multiplex PCR, lists solely in-frame clones and lacks some. The sample holds under 600,000 clones, 60% to 80% seen once. The rearrangement uses TRBV18 and TRBJ2-5; no firm D call. The material sequenced was PBMCs. This clonotype originated in a woman between 40 and 55 years old in good health. Some clones in this sample may be carry-over from other donors' samples. In DNA, the CDR3 is TGTGCCAGCTCACCACTCTTTTCGGCCCAAGAGACCCAGTACTTC. Its translation is CASSPLFSAQETQYF.